These 28 T cell receptor beta chains came from one sample sequenced in a study of T cell repertoires in cytomegalovirus infection. TCRdb re-derived calls from the reads in MiXCR, one entry per CDR3 protein. The sample has around 550,000 distinct CDR3 sequences; about 25% are singletons. The specimen was PBMCs. The receptors originated from a human donor in good health (CMV status not recorded). Some clones in this sample may be carry-over from other donors' samples.

This clonotype has more than one count but fewer than ten. The rearrangement joins TRBV28 to TRBJ2-2; D may be TRBD1 (6 bases). The CDR3 totals 15 residues. Trimming removed 5 bases at V and 4 bases at J, with 14 bases between. Germline lookup yields CDR1 MDHEN and CDR2 SYDVKM. The chain's CDR3 is CASSLQGRATGELFF. In DNA, the CDR3 is TGTGCCAGCAGTCTACAGGGACGGGCCACCGGGGAGCTGTTTTTT.

The V call is TRBV29-1, the J call TRBJ2-1, with a possible D match to TRBD1 (6 bases). The V end lost 8 bases, the J end lost 4 bases, and 15 bases lay between the germline ends. The CDR3 length is 13 residues. CDR1 and CDR2 from the germline V gene are SQVTM and ANQGSEA. CDR3 coding DNA: TGCAGCATACAGGGTGGGGGTTACAATGAGCAGTTCTTC. This encodes CSIQGGGYNEQFF.

This clonotype was seen a handful of times. The rearrangement links TRBV4-3 to TRBJ1-3; no clear D gene. V lost 0 bases, J lost 0 bases, and 9 bases lay in between. This CDR3 region has 16 residues. Germline lookup yields CDR1 LGHNA and CDR2 YSLEER. The CDR3 DNA sequence: TGCGCCAGCAGCCAAGATTGGGCGGGCTCTGGAAACACCATATATTTT. Translated, it gives CASSQDWAGSGNTIYF.

J is TRBJ2-7 and V is TRBV19, with a possible D match to TRBD2 (5 bases). Trimming stripped 4 bases from V and 7 bases from J, with 20 bases between. The CDR3 length is 15 residues. The germline V gene encodes CDR1 LNHDA and CDR2 SQIVND (reference sequence). DNA for the CDR3: TGTGCCAGTAGTACTTTGGGAGCCTCCCTGGGGGAGCAGTACGTC. This translates into CASSTLGASLGEQYV.

The rearrangement links TRBV20-1 to TRBJ1-3; 7 positions match TRBD1. CDR1 is DFQATT and CDR2 is SNEGSKA in the germline V gene (reference sequence). V lost 4 bases, J lost 4 bases, and 7 bases stayed unmatched. The CDR3 runs to 14 residues. CDR3 amino acids: CSATTGFSGNTIYF. The CDR3 DNA reads TGCAGTGCTACGACAGGGTTTTCGGGAAACACCATATATTTT.

The J gene is TRBJ2-5, the V gene TRBV28, with 9 positions matching TRBD2. The germline CDR1 and CDR2 sequences are MDHEN and SYDVKM. There are 23 residues in the CDR3. The ends lost 8 bases at V and 2 bases at J; junction bases unmatched: 33. The CDR3 reads CASSIAVSVSREGLTEIQETQYF. CDR3 DNA: TGTGCCAGCTCCATAGCAGTTTCGGTGTCGCGGGAGGGCCTCACCGAAATACAAGAGACCCAGTACTTC.

Only a few counts were recorded for this clonotype. This chain uses TRBV6-2 or TRBV6-3 with TRBJ2-1, with TRBD2 matching 11 bases. Germline assignment: CDR1 MNHEY and CDR2 SVGEGT. After removal of 0 bases from V and 0 bases from J, the junction contained 4 bases not matched to a gene. CDR3 size: 18 residues. The CDR3: CASSYSTSGSLSYNEQFF. The CDR3 DNA sequence: TGTGCCAGCAGTTACTCAACTAGCGGGAGCCTCTCCTACAATGAGCAGTTCTTC.

This clonotype was found many times. The gene calls are TRBV7-6 and TRBJ2-1, with TRBD2 as a possible D gene (5 bases). CDR3 length: 18 residues. Trimming shortened V by 6 bases and J by 7 bases, and 28 bases separated the two germline ends. CDR1 is SGHVS and CDR2 is FNYEAQ in the germline V gene. The CDR3 sequence: CASRSSDEWEWLWNEQFF. Written as DNA, the CDR3 is TGTGCCAGCAGGTCATCAGACGAGTGGGAGTGGCTTTGGAATGAGCAGTTCTTC. Variable domain in full (rest from reference TRBV7-6 and TRBJ2-1): GAGVSQSPRYKVTKRGQDVALRCDPISGHVSLYWYRQALGQGPEFLTYFNYEAQQDKSGLPNDRFSAERPEGSISTLTIQRTEQRDSAMYRCASRSSDEWEWLWNEQFFGPGTRLTVL.

This clonotype was observed at least ten times. The V call is TRBV12-3 or TRBV12-4, the J call TRBJ1-5; 7 nucleotides line up with TRBD1. J lost 2 bases, V lost 3 bases, and 4 bases had no gene match. The length of the CDR3 is 15 residues. CDR3 loop: CASSFRQGGNQPQHF. As DNA, the CDR3 is TGTGCCAGCAGTTTCAGACAGGGAGGCAATCAGCCCCAGCATTTT.

This clonotype was detected only a few times. The chain joins TRBV7-3 to TRBJ1-1; weak D call: TRBD1 (5 bases). V gave up 0 bases and J gave up 1 base, with 12 bases separating them. CDR3 length: 16 amino acids. CDR1 is SGHTA and CDR2 is FQGTGA in the germline V gene. CDR3 sequence (DNA): TGTGCCAGCAGCTTAACAGCCGCGGGGCGGAACACTGAAGCTTTCTTT. Protein: CASSLTAAGRNTEAFF.

The chain employs TRBV5-1 and TRBJ2-1; weak D call: TRBD2 (6 bases). The CDR3 sequence is 17 residues long. V lost 0 bases and J lost 8, with 21 bases in between. Looked up from germline, CDR1 is SGHRS and CDR2 is YFSETQ. The CDR3 sequence is CASSLGAGKGLRDEQFF. DNA of the CDR3: TGCGCCAGCAGCTTGGGGGCGGGGAAAGGTCTTCGAGATGAGCAGTTCTTC.

The chain joins TRBV7-9 to TRBJ2-3; D gene uncertain. The V and J ends lost 3 bases and 4 bases respectively, with 14 bases between them. This CDR3 region has 15 residues. Looked up from germline, CDR1 is SEHNR and CDR2 is FQNEAQ (reference sequence). CDR3 in DNA: TGTGCCAGCAGCTTTGCTAGGCATAGCCCAGATACGCAGTATTTT. This translates into CASSFARHSPDTQYF.

The sample holds a few counts of this clonotype. The genes are TRBV19 and TRBJ2-1; TRBD2 matches at 13 bases. The CDR3 loop spans 16 amino acids. The ends lost 4 bases at V and 6 bases at J; junction bases unmatched: 6. Germline values: CDR1 LNHDA, CDR2 SQIVND (reference sequence). The CDR3 sequence is CASSSRTSGRINEQFF. CDR3 nucleotide sequence: TGTGCCAGTAGTAGCCGGACTAGCGGGAGAATCAATGAGCAGTTCTTC.

The chain links TRBV20-1 to TRBJ2-3; 9 bases match TRBD2. CDR3 length: 15 residues. In germline, CDR1 is DFQATT, CDR2 SNEGSKA (reference sequence). The ends lost 3 bases at V and 4 bases at J; junction bases unmatched: 8. CDR3 nucleotides: TGCAGTGCTAGTCGAGGCGGGAGGGCCTCAGATACGCAGTATTTT. Translating gives CSASRGGRASDTQYF.

This clonotype was seen more than once but under ten times. CDR3 sequence: CSVDRLADNEQFF. The CDR3 nucleotides read TGCAGCGTTGATAGACTAGCGGACAATGAGCAGTTCTTC. The chain uses TRBV29-1 and TRBJ2-1; 9 bases are a match to TRBD2. Germline V gene data show CDR1 as SQVTM and CDR2 as ANQGSEA. The CDR3 spans 13 residues. V shed 3 bases and J 5 bases; nucleotides not matched to a gene: 2.

This clonotype was detected many times. This chain uses TRBV7-6 with TRBJ1-3, with D tentatively TRBD1 (5 bases). The CDR3 loop spans 17 amino acids. In germline, CDR1 is SGHVS, CDR2 FNYEAQ. The V end was cut by 1 base, the J end by 0 bases, with 13 bases between. The DNA of the CDR3 is TGTGCCAGCAGCTTAGAATCGGGACTGAGCTCTGGAAACACCATATATTTT. Protein: CASSLESGLSSGNTIYF.

This clonotype was seen a few times. V is TRBV4-3 and J is TRBJ2-3, with 9 bases fitting TRBD2. This CDR3 contains 16 residues. V dropped 7 bases and J dropped 5; count of bases not matched to a gene: 13. Per the germline V gene, CDR1 is LGHNA and CDR2 is YSLEER. Here the CDR3 reads CASKAEASGTRDTQYF. The CDR3 DNA is TGCGCCAGCAAAGCGGAAGCTAGCGGGACGAGAGATACGCAGTATTTT.

CDR3 residues: CASSQELRGSYNEQFF. The CDR3 nucleotides read TGTGCCAGCAGCCAAGAATTAAGGGGATCCTACAATGAGCAGTTCTTC. V usage is TRBV4-2 and J usage is TRBJ2-1; D might be TRBD1 (5 bases). Germline CDR1 is LGHNA and CDR2 is YNFKEQ. With 0 bases removed from V and 1 base from J, the gap between germline ends came to 10 bases. The CDR3 is made up of 16 amino acids.

The chain joins TRBV6-1 to TRBJ1-1; 8 bases line up with TRBD1. J was trimmed by 7 bases and V by 4 bases; bases with no gene match: 8. The CDR3 spans 14 residues. Looked up from germline, CDR1 is MNHNS and CDR2 is SASEGT. The CDR3 region has the DNA TGTGCCAGCAGTGGACGGACAGGGAGCGGTGAAGCTTTCTTT. This encodes CASSGRTGSGEAFF.

This clonotype was picked up many times. The chain has TRBV7-2 and TRBJ2-7; D gene uncertain. The germline V gene has CDR1 SGHTA and CDR2 FQGNSA. The length of the CDR3 is 16 residues. V was shortened by 2 bases and J by 0 bases, with 14 bases between the two germline ends. The CDR3 region has the DNA TGTGCCAGCAGCTTATTAGGTCCCAAACTCTCCTACGAGCAGTACTTC. This gives the protein CASSLLGPKLSYEQYF. Full variable domain (missing parts from reference TRBV7-2 and TRBJ2-7): GAGVSQSPSNKVTEKGKDVELRCDPISGHTALYWYRQSLGQGLEFLIYFQGNSAPDKSGLPSDRFSAERTGGSVSTLTIQRTQQEDSAVYLCASSLLGPKLSYEQYFGPGTRLTVT.

The gene calls are TRBV12-3 or TRBV12-4 and TRBJ1-5; 7 positions match TRBD1. This CDR3 is built from 15 residues. The ends lost 6 bases at V and 2 bases at J; junction bases unmatched: 7. In DNA, the CDR3 is TGTGCCAGCAGCGGACAGGTTGGGCGCAATCAGCCCCAGCATTTT. Its translation is CASSGQVGRNQPQHF.

At least ten counts were recorded for this clonotype. In DNA, the CDR3 is TGTGCCAGCAGCTTAGGGGCACGAGAAAAACTGTTTTTT. Translation gives CASSLGAREKLFF. The gene calls are TRBV7-8 and TRBJ1-4, with D unresolved. Germline V CDR1 and CDR2: SGHVS, FQNEAQ. The CDR3 extends over 13 amino acids. Trimming took off 1 base at V and 8 bases at J, with 8 bases between the two ends.

This clonotype was recorded a few times. CDR3 in amino acids: CASSLAQDSSYEQYF. As DNA, the CDR3 is TGTGCCAGCAGCTTAGCGCAGGACAGCTCCTACGAGCAGTACTTC. The V call is TRBV7-6, the J call TRBJ2-7; possible D gene TRBD1, 6 bases. The CDR3 extends over 15 amino acids. Per the germline V gene, CDR1 is SGHVS and CDR2 is FNYEAQ. The V end lost 0 bases, the J end lost 0 bases, and 9 bases lay between the germline ends.

The chain recombines TRBV7-2 with TRBJ2-7, with 11 bases aligning to TRBD2. The CDR3 loop spans 16 amino acids. With V trimmed by 0 bases and J by 3 bases, 4 bases remained unmatched. The V gene's germline CDR1 is SGHTA and CDR2 FQGNSA. The CDR3 sequence: CASSLASSGRNYEQYF. The CDR3 bases are TGTGCCAGCAGCTTAGCCTCTAGCGGGAGGAACTACGAGCAGTACTTC.

This clonotype was recorded once. This chain connects TRBV3-1 to TRBJ1-1; D not resolved. Trimming pared 2 bases from V and 7 bases from J, leaving 14 bases between. The CDR3 consists of 14 residues. Germline V gene sequence: CDR1 LGHDT, CDR2 YNNKEL (reference sequence). CDR3: CASSQQLLAFEAFF. In nucleotides, the CDR3 is TGTGCCAGCAGCCAACAACTCCTAGCCTTTGAAGCTTTCTTT.

This rearrangement joins TRBV28 to TRBJ1-5; the D gene is possibly TRBD1 (6 bases). The length of the CDR3 is 15 residues. Trimming stripped 2 bases from V and 9 bases from J, with 17 bases between. The germline CDR1 and CDR2 sequences are MDHEN and SYDVKM. DNA of the CDR3: TGTGCCAGCAGTTTAGGGGGGGCGCGGTTACCGCCCCAGCATTTT. This translates into CASSLGGARLPPQHF.

This clonotype was observed a handful of times. The V call is TRBV2, the J call TRBJ1-2; TRBD1 aligns across 7 bases. Germline CDR1 is SNHLY and CDR2 is FYNNEI. The CDR3 runs 12 residues. Trimming removed 6 bases from V and 3 bases from J; junction bases left unmatched: 1. CDR3 DNA: TGTGCCAGCAGGGGGACAGACTATGGCTACACCTTC. The encoded protein is CASRGTDYGYTF.

This clonotype was seen a few times. The V gene is TRBV7-8, the J gene TRBJ2-2; 14 nucleotides match TRBD2. Trimming removed 4 bases from V and 7 bases from J; junction bases left unmatched: 5. Germline V CDR1 and CDR2: SGHVS, FQNEAQ. CDR3 length equals 16 residues. CDR3 sequence (DNA): TGTGCCAGCAGCTCGACTAGCGGGAGGGTCGGCGGGGAGCTGTTTTTT. It codes for CASSSTSGRVGGELFF.